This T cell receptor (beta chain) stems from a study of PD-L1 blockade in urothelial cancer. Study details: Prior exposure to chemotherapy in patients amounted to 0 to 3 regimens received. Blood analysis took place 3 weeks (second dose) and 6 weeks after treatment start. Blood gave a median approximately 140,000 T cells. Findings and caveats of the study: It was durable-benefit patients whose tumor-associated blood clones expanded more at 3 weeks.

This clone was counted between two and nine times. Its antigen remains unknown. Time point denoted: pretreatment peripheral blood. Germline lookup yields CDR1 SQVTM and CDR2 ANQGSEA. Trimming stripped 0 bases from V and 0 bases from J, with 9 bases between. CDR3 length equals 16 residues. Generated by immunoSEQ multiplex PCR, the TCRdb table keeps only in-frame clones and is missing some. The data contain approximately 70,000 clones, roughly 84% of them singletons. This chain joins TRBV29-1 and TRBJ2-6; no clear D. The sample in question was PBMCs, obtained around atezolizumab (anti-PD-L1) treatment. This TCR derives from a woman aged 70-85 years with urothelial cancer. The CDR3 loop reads CSVEDDKRSGANVLTF. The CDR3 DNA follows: TGCAGCGTTGAAGATGATAAGCGCTCTGGGGCCAACGTCCTGACTTTC.